The 17 T cell receptor beta chains listed next were all sequenced from one sample in a study of T cell changes during pregnancy in multiple sclerosis. Sequencing used immunoSEQ multiplex PCR; TCRdb keeps in-frame clones, though not all of them. The sample yields about 40,000 clones, about 87% seen once. The sequenced sample was CD4+ T cells from peripheral blood mononuclear cells, obtained in the second trimester of pregnancy. Receptors originate from a female donor with multiple sclerosis, enrolled in a pregnancy study.

The chain uses TRBV9 and TRBJ2-3; unclear D gene. This CDR3 is 13 amino acids long. V lost 4 bases, J lost 0 bases, and 6 bases lay in between. The germline V gene encodes CDR1 SGDLS and CDR2 YYNGEE. CDR3 amino acids: CASSQQSTDTQYF. In nucleotides, the CDR3 is TGTGCCAGCAGCCAACAGAGCACAGATACGCAGTATTTT.

The chain combines TRBV7-2 with TRBJ2-1; D not resolved. Germline lookup yields CDR1 SGHTA and CDR2 FQGNSA. This CDR3 contains 13 residues. Trimming took off 5 bases at V and 0 bases at J, with 5 bases between the two ends. CDR3 in DNA: TGTGCCAGCAGCCCCGGCTCCTACAATGAGCAGTTCTTC. Translation gives CASSPGSYNEQFF.

The chain couples TRBV5-1 to TRBJ2-5, with no clear D. Germline loops: CDR1 SGHRS, CDR2 YFSETQ. This CDR3 spans 15 amino acids. Trimming took 0 bases from V and 0 from J, leaving 9 bases between them. As DNA, the CDR3 is TGCGCCAGCAGCTTGGTGGGCCTGTACCAAGAGACCCAGTACTTC. Its translation is CASSLVGLYQETQYF. Full variable domain (outside the CDR3, taken from reference TRBV5-1 and TRBJ2-5): KAGVTQTPRYLIKTRGQQVTLSCSPISGHRSVSWYQQTPGQGLQFLFEYFSETQRNKGNFPGRFSGRQFSNSRSEMNVSTLELGDSALYLCASSLVGLYQETQYFGPGTRLLVL.

The V call is TRBV7-3, the J call TRBJ2-1, with 10 positions matching TRBD2. V trimming: 5 bases; J trimming: 8 bases; junction bases outside the gene matches: 18. CDR1 is SGHTA, CDR2 FQGTGA, per germline. This CDR3 is 18 amino acids long. The CDR3, as DNA: TGTGCCAGCAGCCTAAATCGGTCGAGGCTAGCGGGAGTTTATGAGCAGTTCTTC. Translating gives CASSLNRSRLAGVYEQFF.

The V gene is TRBV14, the J gene TRBJ2-3; D may be TRBD2 (5 bases). V was trimmed by 4 bases and J by 1 base, leaving 15 bases between them. The CDR3 length is 16 residues. The germline CDR1 and CDR2 sequences are SGHDN and FVKESK. The CDR3 loop is CASSPRRSLRTDTQYF. The CDR3, as DNA: TGTGCCAGCAGCCCTAGGAGGTCTCTTCGCACAGATACGCAGTATTTT.

The chain employs TRBV18 and TRBJ1-2, with TRBD1 as a possible D gene (6 bases). This CDR3 has 14 amino acids. V dropped 0 bases and J dropped 7 bases, with 12 bases sitting between them. Germline V CDR1 and CDR2: KGHSH, LQKENI. The CDR3 nucleotides read TGTGCCAGCTCACCACCGGTGGGCAGGGGTGGCTACACCTTC. The encoded protein is CASSPPVGRGGYTF.

The chain recombines TRBV6-6 with TRBJ1-5, with TRBD1 matching 8 bases. Germline V lookup: CDR1 MNHNY, CDR2 SVGAGI (reference sequence). The length of the CDR3 is 13 residues. With V trimmed by 9 bases and J by 2 bases, 3 bases remained unmatched. CDR3 sequence reads: CASAGQGNQPQHF. CDR3 nucleotide sequence: TGTGCCAGTGCGGGACAGGGCAATCAGCCCCAGCATTTT.

The rearrangement uses TRBV2 and TRBJ1-5; D call uncertain. Germline CDR1 reads SNHLY; CDR2 reads FYNNEI. The length of the CDR3 is 12 residues. The V end lost 3 bases, the J end lost 6 bases, and 6 bases lay between the germline ends. The CDR3 DNA follows: TGTGCCAGCAGTGACGCGAGTCAGCCCCAGCATTTT. Residues: CASSDASQPQHF.

The genes are TRBV10-3 and TRBJ2-1, with 10 bases matching TRBD2. Per germline, CDR1 ENHRY and CDR2 SYGVKD. This CDR3 comprises 16 residues. V gave up 11 bases and J gave up 6 bases; unmatched junction bases: 16. CDR3 in DNA: TGTGCCGGAAGCCCCGTTGGACTAGCGGTCCCCAATGAGCAGTTCTTC. Translating it yields CAGSPVGLAVPNEQFF.

About this clone: Within the sample, other DNA sequences also encode this same CDR3. V usage is TRBV9 and J usage is TRBJ2-3; maybe TRBD1 (6 bases). Germline values: CDR1 SGDLS, CDR2 YYNGEE. V shed 0 bases and J shed 1 base, with 6 bases lying between them. The CDR3 runs to 14 residues. This CDR3 reads CASSVGTGTDTQYF. The CDR3 DNA follows: TGTGCCAGCAGCGTAGGGACAGGCACAGATACGCAGTATTTT.

This chain joins TRBV5-4 and TRBJ2-3, with D hard to call. From germline, CDR1 is SGHNT and CDR2 YYREEE (reference sequence). The CDR3 runs to 12 residues. V shed 2 bases and J shed 2 bases, with 3 bases lying between them. The CDR3 protein is CASSFITDTQYF. DNA for the CDR3: TGTGCCAGCAGCTTTATCACAGATACGCAGTATTTT.

This sequence joins TRBV28 and TRBJ2-7; D perhaps matches TRBD1 (6 bases). Trimming removed 6 bases from V and 3 bases from J, with 6 bases in between. The germline V gene has CDR1 MDHEN and CDR2 SYDVKM. This CDR3 has 11 amino acids. CDR3 DNA sequence: TGTGCCAGCAGGGACAGCTACGAGCAGTACTTC. Amino acid sequence: CASRDSYEQYF.

The V and J genes are TRBV29-1 and TRBJ2-7; 8 bases are shared with TRBD2. The V gene end was trimmed by 0 bases and the J gene end by 1 base; junction bases not matched to a gene: 11. The CDR3 totals 17 residues. In germline, CDR1 is SQVTM, CDR2 ANQGSEA. Here the CDR3 reads CSVEDTGTSGSSYEQYF. CDR3 DNA sequence: TGCAGCGTTGAAGATACGGGCACTAGCGGTTCTTCCTACGAGCAGTACTTC.

The CDR3, as DNA: TGCGCCAGCAGCTCCGGACTAGCGGGGGGCACCGGGGAGCTGTTTTTT. It specifies CASSSGLAGGTGELFF. This chain connects TRBV5-1 to TRBJ2-2; 14 bases are a match to TRBD2. Per the germline V gene, CDR1 is SGHRS and CDR2 is YFSETQ. The CDR3 is 16 amino acids. The junction had 2 bases not matched to a gene; V was cut back by 3 bases and J by 4 bases.

This clone showed up just a few times. V and J are TRBV5-4 and TRBJ1-2; a weak D match, TRBD1 (5 bases). Trimming left V 4 bases short and J 6 bases short, with 19 bases between. This CDR3 is built from 15 residues. Germline V gene data show CDR1 as SGHNT and CDR2 as YYREEE (reference sequence). Here the CDR3 DNA reads TGTGCCAGCAGCGATCAAATAGGAGGGGTGGATGGCTACACCTTC. As protein: CASSDQIGGVDGYTF.

The rearrangement uses TRBV2 and TRBJ1-2; the D is unclear. V was cut by 4 bases and J by 4 bases, with 16 bases left in between. CDR1 and CDR2 from the germline V gene are SNHLY and FYNNEI. This CDR3 is 15 amino acids long. The chain's CDR3 is CASSGVVPAGYGYTF. The CDR3 DNA is TGTGCCAGCAGTGGGGTCGTCCCTGCAGGCTATGGCTACACCTTC. The whole variable domain, filled in from reference TRBV2 and TRBJ1-2, reads EPEVTQTPSHQVTQMGQEVILRCVPISNHLYFYWYRQILGQKVEFLVSFYNNEISEKSEIFDDQFSVERPDGSNFTLKIRSTKLEDSAMYFCASSGVVPAGYGYTFGSGTRLTVV.

About this clone itself: Sequence at one end of the junction differs from germline and may be a read error. CDR3 loop: CASSVAGTWVNEQYF. The CDR3 coding sequence is TGTGCCAGCAGCGTAGCCGGGACATGGGTGAACGAGCAGTACTTC. V usage is TRBV11-1 and J usage is TRBJ2-7, with a tentative D call TRBD1 (6 bases). The CDR3 runs 15 residues. Germline CDR1 SGHAT, CDR2 FQDESV (reference sequence). The full variable domain, completed using reference TRBV11-1 and TRBJ2-7, is EAEVAQSPRYKITEKSQAVAFWCDPISGHATLYWYRQILGQGPELLVQFQDESVVDDSQLPKDRFSAERLKGVDSTLKIQPAELGDSAMYLCASSVAGTWVNEQYFGPGTRLTVT.